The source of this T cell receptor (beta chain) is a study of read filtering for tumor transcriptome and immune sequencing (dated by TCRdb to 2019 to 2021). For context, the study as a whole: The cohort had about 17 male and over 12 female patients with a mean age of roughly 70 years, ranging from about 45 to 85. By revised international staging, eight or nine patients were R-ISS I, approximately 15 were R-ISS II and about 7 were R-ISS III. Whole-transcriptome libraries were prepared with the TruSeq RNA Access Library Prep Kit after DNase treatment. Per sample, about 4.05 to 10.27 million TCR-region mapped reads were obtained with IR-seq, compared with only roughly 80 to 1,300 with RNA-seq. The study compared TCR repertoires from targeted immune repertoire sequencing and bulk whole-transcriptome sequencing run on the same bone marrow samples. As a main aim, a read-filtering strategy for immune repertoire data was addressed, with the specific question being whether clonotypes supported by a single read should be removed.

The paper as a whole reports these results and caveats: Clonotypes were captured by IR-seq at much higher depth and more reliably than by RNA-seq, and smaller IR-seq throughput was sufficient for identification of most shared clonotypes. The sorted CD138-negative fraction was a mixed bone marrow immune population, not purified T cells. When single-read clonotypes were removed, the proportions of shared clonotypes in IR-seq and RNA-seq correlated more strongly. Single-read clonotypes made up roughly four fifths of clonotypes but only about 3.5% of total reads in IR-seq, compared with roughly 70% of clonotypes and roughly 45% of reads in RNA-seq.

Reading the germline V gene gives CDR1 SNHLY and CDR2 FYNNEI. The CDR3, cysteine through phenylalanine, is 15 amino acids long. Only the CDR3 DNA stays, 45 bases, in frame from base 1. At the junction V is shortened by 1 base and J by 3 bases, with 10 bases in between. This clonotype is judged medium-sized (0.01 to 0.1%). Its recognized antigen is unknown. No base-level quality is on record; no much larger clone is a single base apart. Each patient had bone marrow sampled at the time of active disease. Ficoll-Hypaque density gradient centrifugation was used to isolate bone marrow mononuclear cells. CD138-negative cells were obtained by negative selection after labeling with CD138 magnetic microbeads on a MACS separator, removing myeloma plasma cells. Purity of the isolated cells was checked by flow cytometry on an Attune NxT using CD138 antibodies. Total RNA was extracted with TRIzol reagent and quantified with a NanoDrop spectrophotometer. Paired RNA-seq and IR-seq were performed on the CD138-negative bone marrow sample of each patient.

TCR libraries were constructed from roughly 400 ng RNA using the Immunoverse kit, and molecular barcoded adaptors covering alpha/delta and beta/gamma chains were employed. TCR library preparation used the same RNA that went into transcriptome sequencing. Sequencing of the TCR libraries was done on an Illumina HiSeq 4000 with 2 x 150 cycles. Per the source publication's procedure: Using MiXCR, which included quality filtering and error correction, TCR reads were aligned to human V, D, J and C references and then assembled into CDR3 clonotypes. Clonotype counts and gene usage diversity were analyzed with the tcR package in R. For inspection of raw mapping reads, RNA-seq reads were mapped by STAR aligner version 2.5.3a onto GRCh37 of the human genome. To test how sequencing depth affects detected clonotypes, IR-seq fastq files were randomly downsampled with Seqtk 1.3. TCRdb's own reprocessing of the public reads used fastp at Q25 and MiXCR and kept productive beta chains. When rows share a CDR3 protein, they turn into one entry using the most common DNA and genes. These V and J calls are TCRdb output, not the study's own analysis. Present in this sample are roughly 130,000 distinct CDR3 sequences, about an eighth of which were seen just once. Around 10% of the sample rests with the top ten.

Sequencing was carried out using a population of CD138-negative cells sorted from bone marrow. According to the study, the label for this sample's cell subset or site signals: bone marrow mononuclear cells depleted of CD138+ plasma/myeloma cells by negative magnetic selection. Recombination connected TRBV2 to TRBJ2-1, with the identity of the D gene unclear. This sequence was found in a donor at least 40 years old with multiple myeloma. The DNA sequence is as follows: TGTGCCAGCAGTGAAGGGCCTGGGGTCTACAATGAGCAGTTCTTC. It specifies CASSEGPGVYNEQFF.